The T cell receptor beta chain described here comes from a study of T cells after yellow fever vaccination. At the level of the study: SMART-Seq v4 Ultra Low Input handled preparation of low-cell-number fractions. Study findings and constraints: By day 5 rather than day 15, the secondary response had peaked, though it was weaker. Overall, a small share of clonotypes was seen in both CD4 and CD8 compartments.

The study made its TCR cDNA through 5'RACE template switching. That step introduced a universal primer site along with UMIs. TCRdb re-analysed the 5' RACE reads in MiXCR, keeping a single row per CDR3 protein. The sample carries just under 600,000 distinct CDR3 sequences, about 14% recorded once. V was cut by 0 bases and J by 13 bases, with 13 bases left in between. The CDR3 is made up of 13 amino acids. Germline CDR1 and CDR2: SGHTA and FQGNSA. This clonotype occurred many times. Its antigen is still unknown. The chain is built from TRBV7-2 and TRBJ2-4; D gene uncertain. This TCR was recovered from a man aged 25-45 years who received the YFV17D yellow fever vaccine. Sequencing was performed on PBMCs, taken on the day of the yellow fever booster vaccination. This CDR3 reads CASSLAPARPQYF. DNA of the CDR3: TGTGCCAGCAGCTTAGCGCCAGCCCGGCCCCAGTACTTC.